A single sample is the source of the 22 T cell receptor beta chains below, sequenced in a study of beta chain features in type 1 diabetes. The isolated RNA, all of it, was reverse transcribed, so expressed TCRB transcripts were what got sequenced. Method: immunoSEQ multiplex PCR; TCRdb's copy keeps in-frame clones and lacks some. The profile shows 310,000 or so clones, 9.5% to 11% of them singletons. The sample taken for sequencing was naive CD4+ T cells from blood. Every receptor here comes from a woman aged 30 to 39 in good health.

This clone came up a few times. The V and J genes are TRBV18 and TRBJ2-1; 12 bases are shared with TRBD2. The V and J ends lost 3 bases and 0 bases, in that order; junction bases with no gene match: 9. The germline V gene has CDR1 KGHSH and CDR2 LQKENI. There are 19 residues in the CDR3. The CDR3 loop is CASSPLAGGRGSSYNEQFF. The CDR3 DNA reads as TGTGCCAGCTCACCTCTAGCGGGAGGGCGTGGAAGCTCCTACAATGAGCAGTTCTTC.

The chain combines TRBV7-9 with TRBJ2-5, with D maybe TRBD1 (5 bases). This CDR3 contains 13 residues. The V end lost 6 bases, the J end lost 4 bases, and 12 bases lay between the germline ends. Germline V lookup: CDR1 SEHNR, CDR2 FQNEAQ (reference sequence). This CDR3 reads CASRSGPVETQYF. CDR3 in DNA: TGTGCCAGCAGGTCAGGGCCAGTAGAGACCCAGTACTTC.

The V and J genes are TRBV7-2 and TRBJ2-5; D is perhaps TRBD1 (7 bases). Trimming removed 7 bases from V and 2 bases from J, with 14 bases in between. The CDR3 is 14 residues long. In germline, CDR1 is SGHTA, CDR2 FQGNSA. This CDR3 reads CASTPPGGQETQYF. The CDR3 coding sequence is TGTGCCAGCACCCCGCCAGGGGGGCAAGAGACCCAGTACTTC.

There are a few counts of this clone. The chain is built from TRBV28 and TRBJ2-7; perhaps TRBD1 as D (8 bases). V gave up 7 bases and J gave up 4 bases, with 29 bases separating them. Germline-derived CDR1 and CDR2 are MDHEN and SYDVKM. This CDR3 spans 18 amino acids. CDR3 sequence reads: CASIRPIGGGQDNYEQYF. Written as DNA, the CDR3 is TGTGCCAGCATCCGCCCAATCGGCGGGGGACAGGATAATTACGAGCAGTACTTC. Full variable domain (rest looked up from reference TRBV28 and TRBJ2-7): DVKVTQSSRYLVKRTGEKVFLECVQDMDHENMFWYRQDPGLGLRLIYFSYDVKMKEKGDIPEGYSVSREKKERFSLILESASTNQTSMYLCASIRPIGGGQDNYEQYFGPGTRLTVT.

The chain uses TRBV7-2 and TRBJ2-7; D gene unclear. Germline CDR1 and CDR2: SGHTA and FQGNSA. V lost 5 bases and J lost 0, with 5 bases in between. The CDR3 runs to 12 residues. This CDR3 is CASSVYSYEQYF. CDR3 in DNA: TGTGCCAGCAGCGTATACTCCTACGAGCAGTACTTC.

This clone was seen more than once but under ten times. DNA of the CDR3: TGCGCCAGCAGCTGGGACAGAGTCTCAAAATCCTATGGCTACACCTTC. This codes for CASSWDRVSKSYGYTF. J is TRBJ1-2 and V is TRBV5-1; TRBD1 agrees at 7 bases. There are 16 residues in the CDR3. Losses at the gene ends were 3 bases for V and 4 bases for J; bases not matched to a gene: 12. Germline CDR1 and CDR2: SGHRS and YFSETQ.

This clone was recorded a few times. The chain uses TRBV19 and TRBJ2-7, with D uncertain. V lost 7 bases and J lost 0, with 10 bases in between. Germline V gives CDR1 LNHDA, CDR2 SQIVND (reference sequence). There are 13 residues in the CDR3. The CDR3 DNA follows: TGTGCCAGTAAGACAACGTCCTCCTACGAGCAGTACTTC. Translating it yields CASKTTSSYEQYF.

This clone was seen only a few times. The V and J genes are TRBV6-8 and TRBJ2-7; 12 positions match TRBD2. Per the germline V gene, CDR1 is MNHGY and CDR2 is SAAAGT. After removal of 6 bases from V and 3 bases from J, the junction contained 9 bases not matched to a gene. The CDR3 is 16 residues long. As DNA, the CDR3 is TGTGCCAGCAGCGGGAGACTAGCGGGAGACCGCTACGAGCAGTACTTC. Its translation: CASSGRLAGDRYEQYF.

The chain links TRBV21-1 to TRBJ2-5; TRBD1 is taken as the D call from the table, unchecked against the DNA. TRBV21-1 is described as a pseudogene. This CDR3 has 14 amino acids. The CDR3 spells CASSNRGGYETQYF. The CDR3 DNA is TGTGCCAGCAGCAACAGGGGTGGGTATGAGACCCAGTACTTC.

This chain connects TRBV5-1 to TRBJ2-2, with D perhaps TRBD2 (5 bases). The CDR3 is 16 residues long. The germline V and J ends were trimmed by 2 bases and 0 bases, with 11 bases remaining between them. CDR1 and CDR2 (germline): SGHRS, YFSETQ. CDR3 DNA sequence: TGCGCCAGCAGCTTCGCGGGCGAAGCGAACACCGGGGAGCTGTTTTTT. Translated: CASSFAGEANTGELFF.

This clone was counted between two and nine times. This chain uses TRBV4-2 with TRBJ2-6; TRBD2 matches at 14 bases. The germline gives CDR1 LGHNA, CDR2 YNFKEQ. CDR3 length: 19 amino acids. With V trimmed by 4 bases and J by 0 bases, 5 bases remained unmatched. This chain's CDR3 is CASSPRLAGGNSGANVLTF. CDR3 DNA sequence: TGTGCCAGCAGCCCCAGACTAGCGGGAGGGAACTCTGGGGCCAACGTCCTGACTTTC.

The chain uses TRBV5-1 and TRBJ2-2; a weak D match, TRBD1 (5 bases). The CDR3 is 18 amino acids. The V gene lost 2 bases and the J gene lost 3 bases, with 20 bases spanning the gap. The germline CDR1 and CDR2 sequences are SGHRS and YFSETQ. The chain's CDR3 is CASSFRVGLLSDTGELFF. Written as DNA, the CDR3 is TGCGCCAGCAGCTTCCGAGTGGGGCTCCTTTCGGACACCGGGGAGCTGTTTTTT.

The chain couples TRBV7-3 to TRBJ2-3; no reliable D call. V lost 8 bases and J lost 3, with 21 bases in between. The CDR3 contains 16 residues. Germline values: CDR1 SGHTA, CDR2 FQGTGA. CDR3 sequence reads: CASSSYDVGGTDTQYF. Written as DNA, the CDR3 is TGTGCCAGCTCATCCTACGATGTTGGCGGAACAGATACGCAGTATTTT.

This clone has only a few counts. This sample includes further DNA sequences coding for the same CDR3. The rearrangement joins TRBV7-2 to TRBJ2-7; 11 positions match TRBD1. The trim removed 5 bases at V and 5 bases at J, leaving 2 bases unmatched. CDR3 length: 13 amino acids. Germline V CDR1 and CDR2: SGHTA, FQGNSA. The CDR3 loop is CASSPDRGHEQYF. CDR3 sequence (DNA): TGTGCCAGCAGCCCGGACAGGGGGCACGAGCAGTACTTC.

This clone has at least ten counts. J is TRBJ2-2 and V is TRBV4-3; D is undetermined. Trimming removed 2 bases from V and 9 bases from J, with 10 bases in between. Germline V gene sequence: CDR1 LGHNA, CDR2 YSLEER. There are 13 residues in the CDR3. The CDR3 DNA is TGCGCCAGCAGCCAACTCCAGTACAGGGAGCTGTTTTTT. Translating it yields CASSQLQYRELFF.

This clone was observed a handful of times. V and J are TRBV21-1 and TRBJ2-7; the table assigns TRBD1, which was not confirmed against the DNA. TRBV21-1 is noted as a pseudogene. The CDR3 is made up of 15 amino acids. CDR3 sequence (DNA): TGTGCCAGCAGCAGGATGACAGAAGGATTGGTCGAGCAGTACTTC. Its protein is CASSRMTEGLVEQYF.

J is TRBJ1-1 and V is TRBV15; 7 bases fit TRBD1. The CDR3 extends over 14 amino acids. The junction had 8 bases not matched to a gene; V was cut back by 3 bases and J by 7 bases. Germline V gene lookup returns CDR1 LNHNV and CDR2 YYDKDF (reference sequence). CDR3 nucleotide sequence: TGTGCCACCAGCAGGGACCGACAGGGATTTGAAGCTTTCTTT. It encodes CATSRDRQGFEAFF. Variable domain in full (rest from reference TRBV15 and TRBJ1-1): DAMVIQNPRYQVTQFGKPVTLSCSQTLNHNVMYWYQQKSSQAPKLLFHYYDKDFNNEADTPDNFQSRRPNTSFCFLDIRSPGLGDTAMYLCATSRDRQGFEAFFGQGTRLTVV.

The V call is TRBV15, the J call TRBJ2-7; TRBD2 is a possible D gene (6 bases). This CDR3 comprises 15 residues. Looked up from germline, CDR1 is LNHNV and CDR2 is YYDKDF (reference sequence). V lost 5 bases and J lost 7, with 21 bases in between. The CDR3 is CATSLRREPDVEQYF. The CDR3 DNA follows: TGTGCCACCAGCCTAAGGCGGGAACCCGATGTAGAGCAGTACTTC.

The chain combines TRBV28 with TRBJ2-2; the D gene is possibly TRBD2 (5 bases). CDR1 and CDR2 from the germline V gene are MDHEN and SYDVKM. This CDR3 region has 14 residues. V was cut by 5 bases and J by 4 bases, with 11 bases left in between. This chain's CDR3 is CASSPHTSTGELFF. CDR3 in DNA: TGTGCCAGCAGTCCCCATACTAGCACCGGGGAGCTGTTTTTT.

This chain uses TRBV2 with TRBJ1-5; D is ambiguous. This CDR3 has 14 residues. In germline, CDR1 is SNHLY, CDR2 FYNNEI. Trimming took 2 bases from V and 7 from J, leaving 12 bases between them. The CDR3 region has the DNA TGTGCCAGCAGTGAACGGCAGCCGGGGCAGCCCCAGCATTTT. Its protein is CASSERQPGQPQHF.

This chain's CDR3 is CASSKDPGDYTF. CDR3 DNA sequence: TGTGCCAGCAGCAAAGATCCAGGGGACTACACCTTC. The rearrangement joins TRBV21-1 to TRBJ1-2; the table's D call of TRBD1 was not tested on the DNA. TRBV21-1 constitutes a pseudogene. The CDR3 is 12 amino acids.

In its sample, this clone was seen a few times. V is TRBV11-1 and J is TRBJ2-1; 10 bases match TRBD2. The germline CDR1 and CDR2 sequences are SGHAT and FQDESV (reference sequence). Germline trimming cut 5 bases from V and 5 bases from J; bases unmatched to any gene: 9. The CDR3 is 16 residues long. The CDR3 is CASSPRTSGTHNEQFF. DNA for the CDR3: TGTGCCAGCAGCCCCCGAACTAGCGGGACCCACAATGAGCAGTTCTTC.